Shown below are 7 T cell receptor beta chains from a single sample sequenced in a study of CXCR3-negative and CXCR3-positive naive CD8 T cells. Preparation of TRB cDNA libraries relied on 5' RACE carrying UMI labels. TCRdb re-called the 5' RACE reads and catalogs CDR3 proteins one per entry, DNA excluded. Its listing shows some 100,000 distinct CDR3 sequences. Study-wide results and limits: CXCR3-expressing naive cells carried TRB CDR3s more hydrophobic than those of CXCR3-negative naive cells.

These receptors' targets are unknown. The sequencing input was naive CXCR3+ CD8+ T cells from blood. The subset denotes: CD45RO-CCR7+CD27+CD95- naive CD8+ T cells expressing CXCR3 (TNR3+). The receptor source for this set is a human donor in good health. Some clones in this sample may be carry-over from other donors' samples.

This chain links TRBV27 with TRBJ2-7; TCRdb calls TRBD1, which cannot be checked without DNA. CDR1 and CDR2 (germline): MNHEY, SMNVEV (reference sequence). The CDR3 totals 15 residues. The CDR3 here is CASSYQPGQPYEQYF.

This chain connects TRBV20-1 to TRBJ2-3; TCRdb names TRBD1, which stays unverified in the absence of DNA. CDR3 size: 17 residues. Germline values: CDR1 DFQATT, CDR2 SNEGSKA (reference sequence). This chain's CDR3 is CSARTWQGTGVFDTQYF.

This chain links TRBV4-1 with TRBJ1-4; TCRdb designates TRBD1, a call that cannot be tested without DNA. CDR1 and CDR2 (germline): MGHRA, YSYEKL. CDR3 length equals 19 residues. This chain's CDR3 is CASSQEGLGLRGTNEKLFF.

The CDR3 loop is CASSRYGTDLTYEQYF. The chain couples TRBV7-9 to TRBJ2-7; as DNA is missing, the TRBD1 call by TCRdb cannot be tested. Germline V gene data show CDR1 as SEHNR and CDR2 as FQNEAQ (reference sequence). This CDR3 is 16 amino acids long.

The V gene is TRBV9, the J gene TRBJ2-7. The CDR3 has 13 residues. Germline lookup yields CDR1 SGDLS and CDR2 YYNGEE. CDR3 sequence reads: CASSATPSYEQYF. Full variable domain (missing parts from reference TRBV9 and TRBJ2-7): DSGVTQTPKHLITATGQRVTLRCSPRSGDLSVYWYQQSLDQGLQFLIQYYNGEERAKGNILERFSAQQFPDLHSELNLSSLELGDSALYFCASSATPSYEQYFGPGTRLTVT.

V gene TRBV5-1 combines with J gene TRBJ2-5; there is no DNA to check the TCRdb D call of TRBD1. This CDR3 is built from 15 residues. Germline CDR1 is SGHRS and CDR2 is YFSETQ. The CDR3 loop is CASSLQGEGEETQYF.

The chain combines TRBV13 with TRBJ1-6. Germline CDR1 reads PRHDT; CDR2 reads FYEKMQ (reference sequence). The CDR3 consists of 13 residues. CDR3 loop: CASSLLYNSPLHF.